This TCR beta chain was retrieved from a study of regulatory T cells in long-lasting Graves disease. Study findings and constraints: Accuracy may have suffered from the small sample size. With 2,500 to 3,500 shared public clonotypes, persistent patients exceeded new patients, who shared roughly 920. Persistent Graves' patients possessed reduced TCR diversity relative to recently diagnosed ones.

Investigators prepared the TCR beta libraries by applying iRepertoire HTBI primers and Arm-PCR of CDR3 regions. Per the original methods: Detected in the samples were some 68 TRBV and 14 TRBJ segments. TCRdb re-called the multiplex PCR reads with MiXCR, one entry per CDR3 protein. The authors' filters were not applied to this entry. The sample yields 500,000 to 800,000 distinct CDR3 sequences, around 30% seen once. Time point specified: persistent/refractory GD, antithyroid drugs over 5 years with positive TRAb. PBMCs provided the RNA from which the TCR library was made. Per germline, CDR1 MNHEY and CDR2 SMNVEV (reference sequence). V shed 4 bases and J shed 3 bases, with 19 bases lying between them. The CDR3 spans 16 residues. This clonotype was seen only a few times. Its antigen is unidentified.

This TCR derives from a female donor with Graves disease. The rearrangement links TRBV27 to TRBJ2-7; D perhaps matches TRBD1 (7 bases). The sample here was peripheral blood mononuclear cells (PBMCs), taken when the disease was refractory, from a patient treated with antithyroid drugs. CDR3 loop: CASSSTQGGLYYEQYF. The CDR3 nucleotides read TGTGCCAGCAGTTCCACCCAGGGGGGACTCTACTACGAGCAGTACTTC.